The clone carrying this T cell receptor beta chain was seen a handful of times. The target antigen is unknown. The data belong to a study of beta chain features in type 1 diabetes. Study background: In all, more than 90,000,000 sorted cells from all samples were analyzed. Study findings and constraints: Naive, central memory and Treg TCRB repertoires seemed to resemble each other more closely in patients than they did in healthy donors. All four CD4+ subsets of Type 1 diabetes patients contained TCRB CDR3s that were moderately but significantly shorter. VDJ junctions from type 1 diabetes patients carried fewer insertions and larger deletions.

Using CD45RO/CCR7/CD25/CD127/CD95/CD27, CD4+ naive, central memory, regulatory and stem cell-like memory cells were sorted. The V gene end was trimmed by 4 bases and the J gene end by 0 bases; junction bases not matched to a gene: 4. Germline V gene data show CDR1 as SGHRS and CDR2 as YFSETQ. This CDR3 has 16 amino acids. The sequenced template was cDNA made from the entire isolated RNA. TCRdb's copy holds only in-frame clones and misses some; the assay was immunoSEQ multiplex PCR. The repertoire includes approximately 730,000 clones, around 15% of them detected once, and less than 0.025% sits in the top ten.

Sequenced material: naive CD4+ T cells from blood. This chain connects TRBV5-1 to TRBJ2-6; 7 nucleotides match TRBD1. This clonotype was sampled from a man aged 18 to 29 with type 1 diabetes. CDR3 protein: CASSEGQSSGANVLTF. The DNA for the CDR3 is TGCGCCAGCAGCGAGGGACAGAGCTCTGGGGCCAACGTCCTGACTTTC.